The entry below describes one T cell receptor beta chain. This CDR3 is 16 amino acids long. Per germline, CDR1 SGDLS and CDR2 YYNGEE. V was trimmed by 0 bases and J by 2 bases, leaving 12 bases between them. This sample stems from a study of blood T cell repertoires in COVID-19. Background on the study: Researchers got acute and convalescent COVID-19 samples from the United States, Italy and Spain. The cDNA or gDNA used as material had been derived from T cells, B-cell-depleted T cells, or PBMCs.

In the source study's methods: It was from reference gene primer amplification that nucleated cell counts were estimated. Sequenced by immunoSEQ multiplex PCR; TCRdb stores in-frame clones only, minus some. V, J and clone size are taken as reported in that table, and D and trimming were inferred from the DNA itself. In the table there are about 190,000 clones, around 80% of which are singletons. This receptor was taken from a woman of 80 years or more with active or convalescent COVID-19. The sample taken for sequencing was peripheral blood. This rearrangement joins TRBV9 to TRBJ1-3; the D is unclear. The CDR3 is CASSVGSPLAGNTIYF. The CDR3 DNA is TGTGCCAGCAGCGTAGGAAGCCCTCTCGCTGGAAACACCATATATTTT.